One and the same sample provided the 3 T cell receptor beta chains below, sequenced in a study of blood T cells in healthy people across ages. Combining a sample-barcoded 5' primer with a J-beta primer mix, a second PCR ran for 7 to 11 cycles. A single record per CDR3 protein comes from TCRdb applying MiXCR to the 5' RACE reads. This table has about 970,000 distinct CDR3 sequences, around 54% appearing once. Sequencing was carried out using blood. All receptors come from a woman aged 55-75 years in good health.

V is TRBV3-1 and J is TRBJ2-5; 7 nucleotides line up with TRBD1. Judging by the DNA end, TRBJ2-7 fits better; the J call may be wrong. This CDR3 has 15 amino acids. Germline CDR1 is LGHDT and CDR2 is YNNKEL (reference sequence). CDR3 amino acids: CASSQDRGGWDEQYF. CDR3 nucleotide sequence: TGTGCCAGCAGCCAAGATCGAGGGGGCTGGGACGAGCAGTACTTC.

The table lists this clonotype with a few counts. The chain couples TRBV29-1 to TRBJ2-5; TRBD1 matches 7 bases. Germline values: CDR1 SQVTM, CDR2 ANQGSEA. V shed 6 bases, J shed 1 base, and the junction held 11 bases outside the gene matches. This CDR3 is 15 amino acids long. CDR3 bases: TGCAGCGTGGAAAGGGACAGTGGAATCCAAGAGACCCAGTACTTC. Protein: CSVERDSGIQETQYF. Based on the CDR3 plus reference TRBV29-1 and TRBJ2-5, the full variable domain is SAVISQKPSRDICQRGTSLTIQCQVDSQVTMMFWYRQQPGQSLTLIATANQGSEATYESGFVIDKFPISRPNLTFSTLTVSNMSPEDSSIYLCSVERDSGIQETQYFGPGTRLLVL.

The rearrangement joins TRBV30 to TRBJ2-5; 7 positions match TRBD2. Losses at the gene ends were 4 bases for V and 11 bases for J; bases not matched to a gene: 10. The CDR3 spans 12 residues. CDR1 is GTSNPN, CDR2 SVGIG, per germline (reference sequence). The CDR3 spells CAWKGGSSEQYF. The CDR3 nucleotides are TGTGCCTGGAAGGGCGGGAGCAGTGAGCAGTACTTC.